This TCR beta chain was observed in a study of cytomegalovirus exposure and HLA in healthy donors. Study-wide findings and caveats: A later analysis found that most CMV-associated TCR beta chains appeared HLA-restricted.

The PCR made use of 60 Vbeta and 13 Jbeta primers. Here immunoSEQ multiplex PCR was the method, and the copy in TCRdb shows in-frame clones only, minus some. The sample holds over 80,000 clones, 81% seen once. Germline values: CDR1 SGHAT, CDR2 FQNNGV. CDR3 size: 15 residues. V trimming: 2 bases; J trimming: 10 bases; junction bases outside the gene matches: 7. This clone showed up just a few times. Its target is not known. The chain carries TRBV11-2 and TRBJ2-1, with TRBD2 identical over 11 bases. Sequencing input: PBMCs. This clonotype was sampled from a man aged 35 to 55 in good health and CMV-seropositive. The CDR3 is CASSLIAGGPGEQFF. The CDR3, as DNA: TGTGCCAGCAGCTTAATAGCGGGAGGGCCGGGAGAGCAGTTCTTC.